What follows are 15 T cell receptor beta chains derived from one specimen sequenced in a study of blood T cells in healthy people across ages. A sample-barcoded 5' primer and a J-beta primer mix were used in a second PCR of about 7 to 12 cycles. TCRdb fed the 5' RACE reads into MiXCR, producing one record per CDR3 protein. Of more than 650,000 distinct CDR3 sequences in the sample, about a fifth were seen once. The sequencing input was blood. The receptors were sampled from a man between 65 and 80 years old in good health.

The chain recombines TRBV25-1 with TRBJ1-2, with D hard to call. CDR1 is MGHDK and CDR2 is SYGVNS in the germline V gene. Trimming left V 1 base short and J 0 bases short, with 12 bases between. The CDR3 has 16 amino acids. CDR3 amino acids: CASSEFSTPSNYGYTF. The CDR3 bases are TGTGCCAGCAGTGAATTTTCGACACCGTCTAACTATGGCTACACCTTC.

The CDR3 here is CASSLDLAGPDTQYF. In nucleotides, the CDR3 is TGTGCCAGCAGCTTAGATCTAGCGGGGCCAGATACGCAGTATTTT. V usage is TRBV11-2 and J usage is TRBJ2-3; 9 bases match TRBD2. This CDR3 spans 15 amino acids. V trimming: 0 bases; J trimming: 4 bases; junction bases outside the gene matches: 2. Germline V gene sequence: CDR1 SGHAT, CDR2 FQNNGV. Based on the CDR3 plus reference TRBV11-2 and TRBJ2-3, the full variable domain is EAGVAQSPRYKIIEKRQSVAFWCNPISGHATLYWYQQILGQGPKLLIQFQNNGVVDDSQLPKDRFSAERLKGVDSTLKIQPAKLEDSAVYLCASSLDLAGPDTQYFGPGTRLTVL.

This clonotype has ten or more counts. The CDR3 bases are TGTGCCAGCAGTTTGACGGTGGTTGAGCAGTTCTTC. Translated, it gives CASSLTVVEQFF. This sequence joins TRBV12-3 or TRBV12-4 and TRBJ2-1; the D is unclear. With 3 bases removed from V and 9 bases from J, the gap between germline ends came to 9 bases. This CDR3 contains 12 residues.

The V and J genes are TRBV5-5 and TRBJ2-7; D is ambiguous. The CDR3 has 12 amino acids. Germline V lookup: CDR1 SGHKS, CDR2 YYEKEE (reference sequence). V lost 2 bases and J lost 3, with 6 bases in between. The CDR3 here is CASSFGNYEQYV. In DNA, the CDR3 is TGTGCCAGCAGCTTTGGCAACTACGAGCAGTACGTC.

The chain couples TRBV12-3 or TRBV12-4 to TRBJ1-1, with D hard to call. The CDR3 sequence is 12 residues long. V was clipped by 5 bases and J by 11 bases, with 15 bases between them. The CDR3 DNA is TGTGCCAGCAGTGCCGGCGTAGAATCGGCTTTCTTT. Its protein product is CASSAGVESAFF.

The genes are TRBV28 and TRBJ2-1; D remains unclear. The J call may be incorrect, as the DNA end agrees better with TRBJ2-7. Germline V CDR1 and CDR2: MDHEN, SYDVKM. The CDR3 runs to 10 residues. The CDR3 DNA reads TGTGCCAGCAGTCGGTACGAGCAGTACTTC. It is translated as CASSRYEQYF.

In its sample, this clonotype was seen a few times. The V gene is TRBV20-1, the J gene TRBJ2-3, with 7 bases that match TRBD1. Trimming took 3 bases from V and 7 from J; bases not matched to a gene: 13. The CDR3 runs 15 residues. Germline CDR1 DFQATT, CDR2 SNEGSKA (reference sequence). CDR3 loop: CSARRTGAGGNTQYF. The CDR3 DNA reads TGCAGTGCTAGGAGAACAGGGGCAGGGGGAAATACGCAGTATTTT.

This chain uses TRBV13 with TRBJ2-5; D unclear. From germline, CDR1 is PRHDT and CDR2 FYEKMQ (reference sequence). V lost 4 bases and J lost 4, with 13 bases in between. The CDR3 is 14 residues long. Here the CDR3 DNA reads TGTGCCAGCAGCTATAGTAGCAGGCGAGAGACCCAGTACTTC. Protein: CASSYSSRRETQYF.

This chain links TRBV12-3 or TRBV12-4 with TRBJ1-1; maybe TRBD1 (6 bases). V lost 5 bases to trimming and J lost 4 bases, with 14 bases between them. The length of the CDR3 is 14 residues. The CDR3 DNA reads TGTGCCAGCAGTCCGGGGGCCGGGATCACTGAAGCTTTCTTT. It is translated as CASSPGAGITEAFF.

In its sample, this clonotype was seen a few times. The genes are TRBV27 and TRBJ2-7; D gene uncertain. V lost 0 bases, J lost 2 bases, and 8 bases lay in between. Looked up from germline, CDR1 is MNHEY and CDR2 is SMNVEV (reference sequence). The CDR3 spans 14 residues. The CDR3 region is CASSLSWATYEQYF. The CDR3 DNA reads TGTGCCAGCAGTTTATCATGGGCCACCTACGAGCAGTACTTC.

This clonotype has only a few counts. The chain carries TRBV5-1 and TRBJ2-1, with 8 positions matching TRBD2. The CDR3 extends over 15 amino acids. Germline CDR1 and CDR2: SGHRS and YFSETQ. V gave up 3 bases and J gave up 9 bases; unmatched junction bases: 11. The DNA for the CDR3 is TGCGCCAGCAGCTACGCGGGGGGCCTCCGTGTTGAGCAGTTCTTC. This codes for CASSYAGGLRVEQFF.

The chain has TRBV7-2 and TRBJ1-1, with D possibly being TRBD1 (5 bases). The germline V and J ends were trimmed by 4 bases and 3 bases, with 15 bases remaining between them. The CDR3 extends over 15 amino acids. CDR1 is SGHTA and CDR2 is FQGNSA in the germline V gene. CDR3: CASSSPREFYTEAFF. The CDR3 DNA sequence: TGTGCCAGCAGCTCACCCAGGGAATTTTACACTGAAGCTTTCTTT. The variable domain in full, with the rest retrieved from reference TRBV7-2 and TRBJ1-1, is GAGVSQSPSNKVTEKGKDVELRCDPISGHTALYWYRQSLGQGLEFLIYFQGNSAPDKSGLPSDRFSAERTGGSVSTLTIQRTQQEDSAVYLCASSSPREFYTEAFFGQGTRLTVV.

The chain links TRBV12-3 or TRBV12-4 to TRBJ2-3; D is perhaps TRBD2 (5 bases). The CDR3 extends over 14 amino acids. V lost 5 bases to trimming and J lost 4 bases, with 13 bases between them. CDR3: CASSARGPPDTQYF. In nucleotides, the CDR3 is TGTGCCAGCAGTGCCAGAGGGCCTCCAGATACGCAGTATTTT.

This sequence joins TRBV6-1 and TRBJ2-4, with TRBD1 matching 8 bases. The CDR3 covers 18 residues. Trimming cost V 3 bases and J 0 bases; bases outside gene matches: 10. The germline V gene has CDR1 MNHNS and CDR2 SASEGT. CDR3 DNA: TGTGCCAGCAGTGATCCAGGGGGCACATTCTCAGCCAAAAACATTCAGTACTTC. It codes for CASSDPGGTFSAKNIQYF.

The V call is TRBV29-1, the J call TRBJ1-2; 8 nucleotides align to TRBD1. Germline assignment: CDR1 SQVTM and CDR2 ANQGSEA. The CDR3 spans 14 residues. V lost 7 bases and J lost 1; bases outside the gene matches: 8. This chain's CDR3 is CSAEGRGRNYGYTF. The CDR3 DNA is TGCAGCGCGGAGGGCAGGGGGCGTAACTATGGCTACACCTTC.